These 20 T cell receptor beta chains share one sample of origin, sequenced in a study of breast tumors, draining lymph nodes, adjacent tissues. The lymph nodes were axillary draining lymph nodes from breast cancer patients. TCRdb reprocessed the multiplex PCR reads via MiXCR and lists one record per CDR3 protein. In the table there are about 94,000 distinct CDR3 sequences, roughly 30% of which are singletons. Sequenced: axillary lymph node tissue. The receptors here all came from a female donor with breast cancer. Some clones in this sample may be carry-over from other donors' samples.

This clonotype has ten or more counts. The chain combines TRBV20-1 with TRBJ1-1; tentative D call: TRBD1 (5 bases). Trimming shortened V by 0 bases and J by 4 bases, and 12 bases separated the two germline ends. This CDR3 is built from 14 residues. CDR1 DFQATT and CDR2 SNEGSKA come from the germline V gene (reference sequence). The CDR3 DNA is TGCAGTGCTAGAGATATGCAGGGTGGCACTGAAGCTTTCTTT. This encodes CSARDMQGGTEAFF.

By sample share, this clonotype is medium-sized (0.01 to 0.1%). The chain couples TRBV11-2 to TRBJ2-3; tentatively, D is TRBD1 (6 bases). V lost 0 bases and J lost 4, with 14 bases in between. The CDR3 covers 16 residues. Germline assignment: CDR1 SGHAT and CDR2 FQNNGV. CDR3 DNA sequence: TGTGCCAGCAGCTTAGATTTAGGGGGTAGTTCAGATACGCAGTATTTT. This sequence encodes CASSLDLGGSSDTQYF.

This clonotype has ten or more counts. Written as DNA, the CDR3 is TGCGCCAGCAGCCCTAACTGTGGGACTAGCACAGATACGCAGTATTTT. Translating gives CASSPNCGTSTDTQYF. This chain connects TRBV4-3 to TRBJ2-3; maybe TRBD2 (6 bases). The germline gives CDR1 LGHNA, CDR2 YSLEER. Trimming shortened V by 4 bases and J by 0 bases, and 14 bases separated the two germline ends. The CDR3 loop spans 16 amino acids.

This clonotype was seen only once. Because it lacks the conserved phenylalanine or tryptophan at the end, this CDR3 is likely a read error. The DNA is left out, because the CDR3 cannot be placed on it with certainty; the CDR3 is given as TCRdb lists it. The CDR3 protein is CASRARDSIGYEQYL. The chain has TRBV5-1 and TRBJ2-7; the table's D call, TRBD2, has no DNA check behind it. The germline CDR1 and CDR2 sequences are SGHRS and YFSETQ. Termini included, the CDR3 measures 15 amino acids.

In this sample, this clonotype turned up many times. V and J are TRBV7-3 and TRBJ2-3, with D unresolved. The germline V gene has CDR1 SGHTA and CDR2 FQGTGA. This CDR3 is built from 16 residues. Deletions cut 1 base from V and 0 bases from J, with 11 bases between. The CDR3 here is CASSLIPATSTDTQYF. As DNA, the CDR3 is TGTGCCAGCAGCTTAATTCCAGCCACTAGCACAGATACGCAGTATTTT.

Many counts were recorded for this clonotype. V is TRBV4-2 and J is TRBJ2-2; 7 bases line up with TRBD2. This CDR3 has 18 amino acids. With 0 bases clipped from V and 7 bases from J, the junction kept 14 bases outside the gene matches. Germline V gene data show CDR1 as LGHNA and CDR2 as YNFKEQ. The CDR3 DNA follows: TGTGCCAGCAGCCAAGATTTACTAGCTCGGGAGGAGGGCGGGGAGCTGTTTTTT. It encodes CASSQDLLAREEGGELFF.

This clonotype was seen at least ten times. This rearrangement joins TRBV7-3 to TRBJ2-5; weak D call: TRBD2 (5 bases). The CDR3 extends over 12 amino acids. V lost 5 bases and J 5 bases, leaving 9 bases between the germline ends. Looked up from germline, CDR1 is SGHTA and CDR2 is FQGTGA. Here the CDR3 reads CASSIEGETQYF. DNA of the CDR3: TGTGCCAGCAGCATAGAGGGCGAGACCCAGTACTTC.

This clonotype was detected many times. Here the CDR3 DNA reads TGTGCCAGCAGGCGGGGGACTCTCTCCTACAATGAGCAGTTCTTC. This gives the protein CASRRGTLSYNEQFF. This chain joins TRBV6-1 and TRBJ2-1, with 7 positions matching TRBD2. This CDR3 has 15 residues. The V gene end was trimmed by 6 bases and the J gene end by 0 bases; junction bases not matched to a gene: 5. CDR1 is MNHNS and CDR2 is SASEGT in the germline V gene.

V usage is TRBV11-2 and J usage is TRBJ2-7, with TRBD2 identical over 13 bases. The V segment lost 6 bases and the J segment 4 bases; nucleotides outside the gene matches: 3. Germline CDR1 SGHAT, CDR2 FQNNGV. This CDR3 comprises 14 residues. The CDR3 region is CASSWTSGGYEQYF. The CDR3 region has the DNA TGTGCCAGCAGTTGGACTAGCGGGGGATACGAGCAGTACTTC. The full variable domain, rest sourced from reference TRBV11-2 and TRBJ2-7, is EAGVAQSPRYKIIEKRQSVAFWCNPISGHATLYWYQQILGQGPKLLIQFQNNGVVDDSQLPKDRFSAERLKGVDSTLKIQPAKLEDSAVYLCASSWTSGGYEQYFGPGTRLTVT.

This clonotype was observed at least ten times. The chain employs TRBV30 and TRBJ1-3; no clear D gene. V lost 0 bases and J 0 bases, leaving 6 bases between the germline ends. The CDR3 totals 14 residues. CDR1 is GTSNPN and CDR2 is SVGIG in the germline V gene (reference sequence). The CDR3 is CAWSVSASGNTIYF. CDR3 sequence (DNA): TGTGCCTGGAGTGTCAGTGCCTCTGGAAACACCATATATTTT.

Worth noting for this clonotype: This may stem from a read error, because a much larger clone lies one nucleotide away. This chain connects TRBV5-4 to TRBJ2-5; D tentatively reads TRBD1 or TRBD2 (5 bases each). Gene TRBJ2-1 matches the end of the DNA better, so the J call may be wrong. The CDR3 loop spans 15 amino acids. Germline CDR1 reads SGHNT; CDR2 reads YYREEE (reference sequence). In nucleotides, the CDR3 is TGTGCCAGCAGCTTGGGCCCTACCAGGGTAGCGGAGCAGTTCTTC. As protein: CASSLGPTRVAEQFF.

In the case of this clonotype: Mismatch with germline at one junction end may stem from a read error. The chain combines TRBV7-9 with TRBJ2-7, with D possibly TRBD1 on 6 matching bases. CDR1 is SEHNR, CDR2 FQNEAQ, per germline (reference sequence). The CDR3 sequence is 11 residues long. This CDR3 is CASSFHRVNNF. DNA of the CDR3: TGTGCCAGCAGCTTCCACAGGGTCAATAATTTC.

This clonotype was seen many times. The chain joins TRBV20-1 to TRBJ2-3; possible D gene TRBD2, 5 bases. This CDR3 is 13 amino acids long. V shed 0 bases and J shed 5 bases, with 9 bases lying between them. Looked up from germline, CDR1 is DFQATT and CDR2 is SNEGSKA (reference sequence). CDR3 amino acids: CSARERGRDTQYF. CDR3 DNA: TGCAGTGCTAGAGAACGAGGGCGAGATACGCAGTATTTT.

In this sample, this clonotype turned up many times. Since a much larger clone is just one base distant, this may be a read error. The chain uses TRBV7-9 and TRBJ2-7; weak D call: TRBD1 (5 bases). The CDR3 contains 14 residues. Germline V gene data show CDR1 as SEHNR and CDR2 as FQNEAQ (reference sequence). In nucleotides, the CDR3 is TGTGCCGGCAGCTTAGCTTGGACACCAAATGAGCAGTACTTC. Translation: CAGSLAWTPNEQYF. The complete variable domain, with remaining parts taken from reference TRBV7-9 and TRBJ2-7, reads DTGVSQNPRHKITKRGQNVTFRCDPISEHNRLYWYRQTLGQGPEFLTYFQNEAQLEKSRLLSDRFSAERPKGSFSTLEIQRTEQGDSAMYLCAGSLAWTPNEQYFGPGTRLTVT.

This clonotype was seen at least ten times. The J gene is TRBJ2-3, the V gene TRBV9, with 9 bases lining up with TRBD2. The germline V gene has CDR1 SGDLS and CDR2 YYNGEE. The CDR3 runs 15 residues. Unmatched junction bases numbered 5, after V lost 0 bases and J lost 6 bases. CDR3: CASSVVGLAGDTQYF. CDR3 DNA: TGTGCCAGCAGCGTAGTGGGACTAGCTGGTGATACGCAGTATTTT.

This clonotype was counted many times. The chain carries TRBV19 and TRBJ1-2; TRBD1 matches at 9 bases. Trimming removed 5 bases from V and 3 bases from J; junction bases left unmatched: 4. The CDR3 is made up of 14 amino acids. Germline V gene data show CDR1 as LNHDA and CDR2 as SQIVND (reference sequence). DNA of the CDR3: TGTGCCAGTAGTGCGGACAGGGGACACTATGGCTACACCTTC. Its protein product is CASSADRGHYGYTF.

In its sample, this clonotype was seen many times. The chain recombines TRBV4-3 with TRBJ2-6; D ambiguous. Germline CDR1 and CDR2: LGHNA and YSLEER. The CDR3 extends over 16 amino acids. Trimming pared 0 bases from V and 1 base from J, leaving 7 bases between. This CDR3 is CASSQDVRSGANVLTF. In DNA, the CDR3 is TGCGCCAGCAGCCAAGATGTGCGTTCTGGGGCCAACGTCCTGACTTTC.

This clonotype has at least ten counts. The genes are TRBV20-1 and TRBJ1-1, with a tentative D call TRBD1 (5 bases). Germline CDR1 DFQATT, CDR2 SNEGSKA (reference sequence). V lost 3 bases and J 1 base, leaving 12 bases between the germline ends. This CDR3 has 14 amino acids. The CDR3 reads CSARTVGANTEAFF. CDR3 nucleotides: TGCAGTGCTAGGACCGTAGGGGCGAACACTGAAGCTTTCTTT.

This chain links TRBV10-3 with TRBJ1-3; D remains unclear. The CDR3 extends over 15 amino acids. In germline, CDR1 is ENHRY, CDR2 SYGVKD. V was pared by 0 bases and J by 2 bases, with 8 bases between. CDR3 protein: CAISESTAAGNTIYF. In DNA form, the CDR3 reads TGTGCCATCAGTGAGTCGACGGCGGCTGGAAACACCATATATTTT.

CDR3 coding DNA: TGTGCCAGCAGCCGGGGACGGTTGAACACTGAAGCTTTCTTT. Its translation: CASSRGRLNTEAFF. The chain employs TRBV5-6 and TRBJ1-1; D might be TRBD1 (5 bases). V shed 4 bases and J shed 0 bases, with 10 bases lying between them. This CDR3 is 14 amino acids long. CDR1 is SGHDT and CDR2 is YYEEEE in the germline V gene.